This TCR beta chain was recovered during a study of cytotoxic CD8 clonotypes in ibrutinib-treated CLL. A remark on this clone: The antigen is not known.

CDR3 length: 13 residues. Trimming took 7 bases from V and 7 from J, leaving 16 bases between them. Germline assignment: CDR1 MNHNS and CDR2 SASEGT. Study observations and caveats: Samples were collected at differing times from sustained-remission and progressing patients. The study found clonality rose at ibrutinib response, then fell toward baseline at progression. On treatment, the uncommon public clonotypes contracted or remained stable.

The table came from immunoSEQ multiplex PCR; TCRdb's copy has only in-frame clones and leaves some out. The table records 150,000 or so clones, 80% of them present only once. The receptor's source is a human donor with chronic lymphocytic leukemia. The material sequenced was PBMCs, taken after 36 months of ibrutinib treatment. The chain recombines TRBV6-1 with TRBJ2-5; D might be TRBD2 (5 bases). The CDR3 nucleotides are TGTGCCAGCAAGCATGAGGGAAGTACGACCCAGTACTTC. This gives the protein CASKHEGSTTQYF.